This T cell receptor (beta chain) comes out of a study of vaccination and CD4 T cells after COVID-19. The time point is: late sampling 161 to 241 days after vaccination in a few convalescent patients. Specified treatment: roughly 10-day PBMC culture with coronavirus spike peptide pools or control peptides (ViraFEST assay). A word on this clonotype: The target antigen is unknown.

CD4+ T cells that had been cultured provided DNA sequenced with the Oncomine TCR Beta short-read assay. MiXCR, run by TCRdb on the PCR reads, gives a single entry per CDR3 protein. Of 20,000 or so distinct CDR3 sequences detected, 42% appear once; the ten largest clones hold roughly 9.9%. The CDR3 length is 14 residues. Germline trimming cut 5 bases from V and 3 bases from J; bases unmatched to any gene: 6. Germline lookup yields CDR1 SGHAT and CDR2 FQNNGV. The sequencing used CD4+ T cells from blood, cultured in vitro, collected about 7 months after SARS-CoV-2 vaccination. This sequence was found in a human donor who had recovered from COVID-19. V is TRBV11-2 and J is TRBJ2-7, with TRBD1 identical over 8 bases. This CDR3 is CASSGRTGSYEQYF. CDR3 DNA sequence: TGTGCCAGCAGCGGTCGGACAGGGAGCTACGAGCAGTACTTC.